The clone carrying this T cell receptor beta chain was observed a few times. The target antigen is unknown. Compared with germline, one end of the junction differs, possibly owing to a read error. This sample was included in a study of blood T cells in healthy people across ages. Findings and caveats of the study: A strong correlation was seen between TCR beta diversity and naive T cell percentage.

Through a sample-barcoded 5' primer and a J-beta primer mix, a second PCR was run for roughly 6 to 12 cycles. TCRdb reprocessed the 5' RACE reads with MiXCR, giving one entry per CDR3 protein. This sample has over a million distinct CDR3 sequences, with 35% to 45% found just once. This CDR3 has 14 amino acids. CDR1 MNHEY and CDR2 SVGAGI come from the germline V gene. Per-sample yields of isolated PBMCs were at least 6 million. The sequence derives from a woman younger than 35 in good health. The rearrangement uses TRBV6-5 and TRBJ2-7; 8 bases agree with TRBD1. Sample: blood. The CDR3 coding sequence is TGTGCCAGCCGTTACGACAGGGGAGCCTACGAGCAGTACTTC. Protein sequence: CASRYDRGAYEQYF.